This T cell receptor (beta chain) derives from a study of T cells in Graves' hyperthyroidism and ophthalmopathy. Study results and limitations: Blood also carried most thyroid clonotypes expanded above 0.001.

The CDR3 runs to 15 residues. Per germline, CDR1 LGHDT and CDR2 YNNKEL (reference sequence). The V end was cut by 4 bases, the J end by 3 bases, with 15 bases between. The source material, RNA transcripts, was used to amplify TCR beta CDR3 regions. First-round RT-PCR of the TCR CDR3 relied on the HTBI primer set. TCRdb called the multiplex PCR reads again in MiXCR, with one record for every CDR3 protein. The data contain 300,000 or so distinct CDR3 sequences, approximately 15% of them singletons. This clonotype has a handful of counts. Its antigen remains unknown. The source of the PBMCs was approximately 10 ml of fresh peripheral blood.

The clonotype originates from a woman aged 55-69 years with Graves' ophthalmopathy. Material for sequencing was blood. The chain uses TRBV3-1 and TRBJ1-1, with D perhaps TRBD1 (5 bases). CDR3 loop: CASSPNGAGDTEAFF. CDR3 DNA sequence: TGTGCCAGCAGCCCCAACGGGGCGGGGGACACTGAAGCTTTCTTT.